These T cell receptor beta chains were read from a single sample in a study of T cell responses to AZD1222 COVID-19 vaccine. The protocol was immunoSEQ multiplex PCR, while the TCRdb copy is restricted to in-frame clones and leaves out a portion. Here the sample spans about 56,000 clones, 70% to 90% being singletons. This specimen consisted of peripheral blood, obtained 28 days after the second AZD1222 dose. These receptors came from an adult who received the AZD1222 COVID-19 vaccine. Each CDR3 is given with its conserved first and last residue.

cdr3_length	v_call	j_call	cdr3_aa
15	TRBV6-5	TRBJ2-7	CASSWMVGQGYEQYF
15	TRBV3-1/TRBV3-2	TRBJ1-1	CASSQDWGRNTEAFF
15	TRBV5-1	TRBJ2-7	CASSLAGGAPYEQYF
16	TRBV7-8	TRBJ1-1	CASSLRGEGMNTEAFF
17	TRBV14	TRBJ2-3	CASSQDLGQGATDTQYF
16	TRBV28	TRBJ1-5	CASSLLGRGSNQPQHF
11	TRBV19	TRBJ2-2	CASQGGGELFF
15	TRBV27	TRBJ1-3	CASSQNTAGGNTIYF
17	TRBV9	TRBJ2-1	CASSVAGGGGSYNEQFF
14	TRBV5-4	TRBJ2-7	CASSKPPGSYEQYF
13	TRBV5-6	TRBJ2-7	CASSSQGAYEQYF
15	TRBV11-3	TRBJ2-2	CASSLELGTTGELFF
16	TRBV4-1	TRBJ1-2	CASSPGEGLINYGYTF
15	TRBV2	TRBJ2-7	CASSEGGIAAPEQYF
14	TRBV7-9	TRBJ1-4	CASRPGSTNEKLFF
15	TRBV6-5	TRBJ2-5	CASSYNLAGGGTQYF
15	TRBV7-3	TRBJ2-1	CASSPATSGNNEQFF
13	TRBV19	TRBJ1-4	CASTPRGNEKLFF
16	TRBV18	TRBJ1-5	CASSWEQGAGDQPQHF
15	TRBV29-1	TRBJ2-3	CSARLAGRSADTQYF
14	TRBV27	TRBJ1-2	CASRRQGVSYGYTF
15	TRBV9	TRBJ2-1	CASSVGLAGINEQFF
15	TRBV5-1	TRBJ2-5	CASSIQGTRQETQYF
15	TRBV28	TRBJ2-7	CASSLRGFSTYEQYF
14	TRBV5-1	TRBJ1-2	CASARAASNYGYTF
14	TRBV24-1	TRBJ2-2	CATGTSGNTGELFF
17	TRBV4-3	TRBJ2-5	CASSRGQGASAGETQYF
15	TRBV4-2	TRBJ2-7	CASSQDATGSYEQYF
18	TRBV7-2	TRBJ2-6	CASSLGLAGAAGANVLTF
15	TRBV5-1	TRBJ2-2	CASSRDIANTGELFF
17	TRBV19	TRBJ1-2	CASSIPLGTGANYGYTF
15	TRBV3-1/TRBV3-2	TRBJ2-4	CASSLGPGQGGIQYF
16	TRBV6-2/TRBV6-3	TRBJ2-2	CASSPRAKQNTGELFF
15	TRBV4-2	TRBJ2-3	CASSQEVQGTDTQYF
13	TRBV4-3	TRBJ1-2	CASSPYRAHGYTF
15	TRBV19	TRBJ2-2	CASSTLPRDRGKLFF
16	TRBV11-3	TRBJ2-5	CASSHIGTGGRETQYF
16	TRBV5-1	TRBJ2-2	CASSATVGSLTGELFF
13	TRBV27	TRBJ2-7	CASSLLRSYEQYF